This is a list of T cell receptor beta chains from one sample in a study of blood T cell repertoires in COVID-19. TCRdb keeps only in-frame clones here, not all; method: immunoSEQ multiplex PCR. This sample has 150,000 or so clones; approximately 80% occur once, and the top ten carry roughly 2.9%. The specimen sequenced was peripheral blood. The receptors come from a woman aged 40 to 50 with active or convalescent COVID-19. Both conserved end residues are part of each CDR3. The D gene is left open where the match is weak. A clone size is listed for some rows: how often the clone was seen (once, few, many), or a class if it is expanded.

TRBJ1-5 TRBV28 few - TGTGCCAGCAGTTTATTTCGGGGTAATCAGCCCCAGCATTTT CASSLFRGNQPQHF
TRBJ1-3 TRBV7-8 - - TGTGCCAGCAGCCCCAGGGGTCGCAACACCATATATTTT CASSPRGRNTIYF
TRBJ1-2 TRBV6-5 - TRBD1 TGTGCCAGCACCGTGGACAGGGGCTGGGAAGGCTACACCTTC CASTVDRGWEGYTF
TRBJ1-5 TRBV10-2 - TRBD1 TGCGCCAGCAGTGACCCGACAGGGAAAGGGGCCAATCAGCCCCAGCATTTT CASSDPTGKGANQPQHF
TRBJ1-1 TRBV28 - TRBD1 TGTGCCAGCAGCATCGGGACAGACTACACTGAAGCTTTCTTT CASSIGTDYTEAFF
TRBJ2-7 TRBV10-1 once TRBD1 TGCGCCAGCAGTGACAGGGGGCCCACCTACGAGCAGTACTTC CASSDRGPTYEQYF
TRBJ2-6 TRBV5-1 - TRBD1 TGCGCCAGCACCGGGACAGTCGGATCTGGGGCCAACGTCCTGACTTTC CASTGTVGSGANVLTF
TRBJ1-2 TRBV28 - - TGTGCCAGCAGTTTCCGAGGACTGAACTATGGCTACACCTTC CASSFRGLNYGYTF
TRBJ2-4 TRBV7-9 - TRBD2 TGTGCCAGCAGCTTAGAGGTGGGACTAGACGGAAACATTCAGTACTTC CASSLEVGLDGNIQYF
TRBJ1-5 TRBV9 once - TGTGCCAGCAGCGTAGGACCGGGGTCGGATCAGCCCCAGCATTTT CASSVGPGSDQPQHF
TRBJ2-2 TRBV27 once TRBD2 TGTGCCAGCAGTTTATCTCCCCTCGGTCTAGCGGGGGGGATAAACACCGGGGAGCTGTTTTTT CASSLSPLGLAGGINTGELFF
TRBJ2-1 TRBV7-9 - TRBD2 TGTGCCAGCAGCTCCCCCCGAGGCGGGAGGGCAGGCAATGAGCAGTTCTTC CASSSPRGGRAGNEQFF
TRBJ1-4 TRBV7-2 - - TGTGCCAGCAGCTCCATGGCCACTAATGAAAAACTGTTTTTT CASSSMATNEKLFF
TRBJ1-2 TRBV28 - TRBD1 TGTGCCAGCTCTGGACAGGGCCCCTATGGCTACACCTTC CASSGQGPYGYTF
TRBJ2-7 TRBV28 - - TGTGCCAGCAGTTCCCCCTCAGATTACGAGCAGTACTTC CASSSPSDYEQYF
TRBJ1-2 TRBV2 - TRBD1 TGTGCCAGCAGTGACGGCGAGACAGGGTATGGCTACACCTTC CASSDGETGYGYTF
TRBJ2-2 TRBV18 - - TGTGCCAGCTCACACAACGGGTACGGTGGCACCGGGGAGCTGTTTTTT CASSHNGYGGTGELFF
TRBJ1-1 TRBV3-1/TRBV3-2 - - TGTGCCAGCAGCCAAGGGTTCAGGCGGGGGGGCACTGAAGCTTTCTTT CASSQGFRRGGTEAFF
TRBJ1-6 TRBV7-9 - TRBD1 TGTGCCAGCAGCTTAGGGCGACAGGGGGAAAATAATTCACCCCTCCACTTT CASSLGRQGENNSPLHF
TRBJ1-3 TRBV5-1 - - TGCGCCAGCAGCACAGGGTCGGACGGAAACACCATATATTTT CASSTGSDGNTIYF
TRBJ1-6 TRBV3-1/TRBV3-2 - - TGTGCCAGCAGCCAAGATCTAGAAACAGGGCGTGGTAATTCACCCCTCCACTTT CASSQDLETGRGNSPLHF
TRBJ2-7 TRBV4-3 - TRBD2 TGCGCCAGCAGCCAAGTTCCTGGGGAGGGCCCCTACGAGCAGTACTTC CASSQVPGEGPYEQYF
TRBJ1-5 TRBV5-8 - - TGTGCCAGCAGCTTGTCCTCCCAGGCTGTTAGCAATCAGCCCCAGCATTTT CASSLSSQAVSNQPQHF
TRBJ1-3 TRBV3-1/TRBV3-2 few - TGTGCCAGCAGCCAGCAATTGGGACTGCTCTCTGGAAACACCATATATTTT CASSQQLGLLSGNTIYF
TRBJ1-2 TRBV19 - - TGTGCCAGTAGTCCCCGGGGGAGGGATGGCTACACCTTC CASSPRGRDGYTF
TRBJ1-2 TRBV28 - - TGTGCCAGCAGTTCCGTGTACTATGGCTACACCTTC CASSSVYYGYTF
TRBJ1-5 TRBV6-2/TRBV6-3 - - TGTGCCAGCAGTTACTCAAATCGGCCCCAGCATTTT CASSYSNRPQHF
TRBJ2-2 TRBV28 - - TGTGCCAGCAACTATTGGACAGCGAACACCGGGGAGCTGTTTTTT CASNYWTANTGELFF
TRBJ2-5 TRBV6-6 - - TGTGCCAGCAGTACCCCCCACAGGGTCCAAGAGACCCAGTACTTC CASSTPHRVQETQYF
TRBJ1-5 TRBV9 - TRBD1 TGTGCCAGCAGCGTAGACGGACAGGGCAATCAGCCCCAGCATTTT CASSVDGQGNQPQHF
TRBJ1-1 TRBV7-9 - - TGTGCCAGCAGCTCGCTACACACTGAAGCTTTCTTT CASSSLHTEAFF
TRBJ2-5 TRBV5-6 - TRBD2 TGTGCCAGCAGCCAACGGGCCGGGAGGCTTGAGACCCAGTACTTC CASSQRAGRLETQYF
TRBJ2-5 TRBV5-1 few TRBD1 TGCGCCAGCAGGGGACAGGGGGGCCAAGAGACCCAGTACTTC CASRGQGGQETQYF
TRBJ1-2 TRBV30 few - TGTGCCTGGGAAACCCAGGGGTCTGGCTACACCTTC CAWETQGSGYTF
TRBJ1-1 TRBV6-5 - - TGTGCCAGCAGTTACTCGGGGGGCACTGAAGCTTTCTTT CASSYSGGTEAFF
TRBJ2-7 TRBV7-2 - TRBD2 TGTGCCAGCGGTAACCTAGCGGGCCGCTACGAGCAGTACTTC CASGNLAGRYEQYF
TRBJ1-1 TRBV12-3/TRBV12-4 - - TGTGCCAGCAGTCGCCGTCCCTCGCGGTCCGCTTTCTTT CASSRRPSRSAFF
TRBJ2-1 TRBV2 once TRBD2 TGTGCCAGCAGTGGGGAGGGACTATACAATATTGAGCAGTTCTTC CASSGEGLYNIEQFF
TRBJ1-4 TRBV6-5 - TRBD1 TGTGCCAGCAGTTACGACAGGGGGAGTGAAAAACTGTTTTTT CASSYDRGSEKLFF